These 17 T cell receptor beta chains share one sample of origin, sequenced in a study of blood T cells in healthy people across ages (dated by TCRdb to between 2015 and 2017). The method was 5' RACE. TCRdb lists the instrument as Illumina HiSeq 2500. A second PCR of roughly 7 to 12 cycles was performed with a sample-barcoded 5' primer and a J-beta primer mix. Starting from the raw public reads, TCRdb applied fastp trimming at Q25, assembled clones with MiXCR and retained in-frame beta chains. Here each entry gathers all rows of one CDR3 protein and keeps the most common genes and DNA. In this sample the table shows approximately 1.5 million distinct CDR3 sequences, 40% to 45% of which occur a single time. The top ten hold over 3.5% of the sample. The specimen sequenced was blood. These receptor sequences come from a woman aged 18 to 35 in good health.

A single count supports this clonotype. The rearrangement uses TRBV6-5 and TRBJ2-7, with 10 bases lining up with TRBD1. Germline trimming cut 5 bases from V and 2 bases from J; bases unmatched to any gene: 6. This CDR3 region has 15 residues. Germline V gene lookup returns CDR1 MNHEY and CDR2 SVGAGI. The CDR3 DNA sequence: TGTGCCAGCAGTAGTGGGACAGGGGAAACCTACGAGCAGTACTTC. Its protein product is CASSSGTGETYEQYF.

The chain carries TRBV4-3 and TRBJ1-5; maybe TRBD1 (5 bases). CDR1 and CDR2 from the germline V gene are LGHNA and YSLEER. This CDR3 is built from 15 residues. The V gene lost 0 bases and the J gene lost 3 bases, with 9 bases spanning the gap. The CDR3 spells CASSQDSGYNQPQHF. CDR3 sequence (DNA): TGCGCCAGCAGCCAAGATTCAGGGTACAATCAGCCCCAGCATTTT.

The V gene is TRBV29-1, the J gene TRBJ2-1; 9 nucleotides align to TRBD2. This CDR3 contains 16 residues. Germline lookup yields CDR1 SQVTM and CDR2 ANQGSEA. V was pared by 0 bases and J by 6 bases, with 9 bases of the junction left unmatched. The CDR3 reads CSVEDLAGGLSNEQFF. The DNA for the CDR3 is TGCAGCGTTGAAGATCTCGCGGGGGGGCTCTCCAATGAGCAGTTCTTC.

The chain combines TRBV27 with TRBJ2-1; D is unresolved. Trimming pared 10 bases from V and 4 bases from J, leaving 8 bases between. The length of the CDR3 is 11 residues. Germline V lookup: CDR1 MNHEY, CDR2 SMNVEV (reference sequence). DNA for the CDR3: TGTGCCACCAAACTGTACAATGAGCAGTTCTTC. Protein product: CATKLYNEQFF.

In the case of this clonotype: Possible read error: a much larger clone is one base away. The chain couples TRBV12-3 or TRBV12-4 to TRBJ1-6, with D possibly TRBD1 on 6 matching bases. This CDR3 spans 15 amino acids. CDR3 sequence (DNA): TGTGCCAGCAGTTCCGGACAGTCCATGAATTCACCCCCCCACTTT. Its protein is CASSSGQSMNSPPHF.

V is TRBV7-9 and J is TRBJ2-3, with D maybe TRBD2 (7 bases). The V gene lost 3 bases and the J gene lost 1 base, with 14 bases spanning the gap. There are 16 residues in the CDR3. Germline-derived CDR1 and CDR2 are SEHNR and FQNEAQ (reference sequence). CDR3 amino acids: CASSLLQGGGTDTQYF. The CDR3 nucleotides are TGTGCCAGCAGCTTGCTACAGGGAGGGGGCACAGATACGCAGTATTTT.

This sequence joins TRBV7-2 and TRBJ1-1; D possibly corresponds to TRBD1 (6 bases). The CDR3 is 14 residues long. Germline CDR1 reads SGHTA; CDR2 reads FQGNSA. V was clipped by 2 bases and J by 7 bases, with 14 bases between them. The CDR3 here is CASSLWGQTLEAFF. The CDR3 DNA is TGTGCCAGCAGCTTATGGGGGCAGACCCTTGAAGCTTTCTTT.

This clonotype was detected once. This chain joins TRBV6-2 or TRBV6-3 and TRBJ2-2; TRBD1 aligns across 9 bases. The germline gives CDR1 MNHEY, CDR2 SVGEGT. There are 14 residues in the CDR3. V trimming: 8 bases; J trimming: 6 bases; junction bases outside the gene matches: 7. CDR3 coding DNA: TGTGCCAGCGGGGACAGGGATTTCCCCGGGGAGCTGTTTTTT. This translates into CASGDRDFPGELFF.

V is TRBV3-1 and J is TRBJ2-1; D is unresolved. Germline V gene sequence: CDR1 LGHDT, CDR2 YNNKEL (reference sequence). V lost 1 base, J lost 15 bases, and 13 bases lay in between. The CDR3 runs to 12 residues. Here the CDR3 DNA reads TGTGCCAGCAGCCAAGTTAGTCAGGCTCGGTTCTTC. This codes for CASSQVSQARFF.

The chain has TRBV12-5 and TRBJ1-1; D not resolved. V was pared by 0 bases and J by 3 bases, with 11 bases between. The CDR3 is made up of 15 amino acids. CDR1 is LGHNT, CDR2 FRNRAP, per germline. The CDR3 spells CASGLVLGRYTEAFF. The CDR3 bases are TGTGCTAGTGGTTTGGTCCTGGGGAGATACACTGAAGCTTTCTTT.

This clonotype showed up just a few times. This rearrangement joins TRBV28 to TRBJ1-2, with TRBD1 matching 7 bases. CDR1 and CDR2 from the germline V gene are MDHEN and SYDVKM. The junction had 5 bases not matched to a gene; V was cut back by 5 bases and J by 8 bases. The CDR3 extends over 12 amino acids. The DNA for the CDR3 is TGTGCCAGCAGTCCGGACAGGTGGGGCTACACCTTC. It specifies CASSPDRWGYTF.

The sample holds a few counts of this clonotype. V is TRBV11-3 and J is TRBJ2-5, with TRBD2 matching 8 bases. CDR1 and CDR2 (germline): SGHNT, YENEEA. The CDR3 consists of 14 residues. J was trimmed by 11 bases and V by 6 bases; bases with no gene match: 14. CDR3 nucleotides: TGTGCCAGCAGTACAGCCCAGGAAGGGACTAGACAGTACTTC. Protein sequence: CASSTAQEGTRQYF.

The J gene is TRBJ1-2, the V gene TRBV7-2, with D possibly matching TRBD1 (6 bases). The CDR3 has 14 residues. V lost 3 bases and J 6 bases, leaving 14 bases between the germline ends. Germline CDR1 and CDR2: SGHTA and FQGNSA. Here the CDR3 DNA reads TGTGCCAGCAGCTTGGGCAGGGGATATGATGGCTACACCTTC. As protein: CASSLGRGYDGYTF.

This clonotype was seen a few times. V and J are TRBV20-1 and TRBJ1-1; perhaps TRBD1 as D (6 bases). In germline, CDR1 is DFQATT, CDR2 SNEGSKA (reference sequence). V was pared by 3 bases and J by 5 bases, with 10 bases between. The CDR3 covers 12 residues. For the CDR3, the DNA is TGCAGTGCTAGTCTGGGGGCAACTGAAGCTTTCTTT. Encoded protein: CSASLGATEAFF.

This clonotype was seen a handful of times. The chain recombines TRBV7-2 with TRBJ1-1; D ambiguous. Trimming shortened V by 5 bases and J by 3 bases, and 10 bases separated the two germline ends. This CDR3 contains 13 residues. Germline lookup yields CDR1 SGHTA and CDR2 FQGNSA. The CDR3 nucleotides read TGTGCCAGCAGCGGCGGACCAGACACTGAAGCTTTCTTT. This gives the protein CASSGGPDTEAFF.

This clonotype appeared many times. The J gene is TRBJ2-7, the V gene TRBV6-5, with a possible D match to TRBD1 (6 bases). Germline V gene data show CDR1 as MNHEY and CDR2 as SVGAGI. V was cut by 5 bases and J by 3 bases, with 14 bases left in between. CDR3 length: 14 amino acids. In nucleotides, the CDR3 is TGTGCCAGCAGTACGAGGGGACACCTCTACGAGCAGTACTTC. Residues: CASSTRGHLYEQYF.

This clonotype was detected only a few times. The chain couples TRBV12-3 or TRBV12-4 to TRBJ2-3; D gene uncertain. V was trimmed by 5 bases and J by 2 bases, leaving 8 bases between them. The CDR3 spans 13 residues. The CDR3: CASSRIHTDTQYF. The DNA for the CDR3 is TGTGCCAGCAGTAGGATCCACACAGATACGCAGTATTTT.